These 30 T cell receptor beta chains were all obtained from the same sample, sequenced in a study of OX40 agonist ivuxolimab in advanced cancers. This table comes from immunoSEQ multiplex PCR, and its TCRdb copy is limited to in-frame clones, with some not included. The sample has tens of thousands of clones, 92% seen once. The specimen was CD4+ or CD8+ T cells sorted from blood, collected in a trial of the OX40 agonist ivuxolimab. These receptor sequences come from an adult with an advanced solid tumor such as melanoma, head and neck, liver or kidney cancer.

The V gene is TRBV19, the J gene TRBJ1-1, with D perhaps matching TRBD1 (6 bases). CDR1 LNHDA and CDR2 SQIVND come from the germline V gene (reference sequence). The V and J ends lost 6 bases and 1 base respectively, with 12 bases between them. This CDR3 contains 14 residues. The CDR3 sequence is CASSGQSGNTEAFF. CDR3 bases: TGTGCCAGTAGCGGACAGTCTGGGAACACTGAAGCTTTCTTT.

The chain uses TRBV5-4 and TRBJ1-1; the D is unclear. Trimming took off 1 base at V and 1 base at J, with 11 bases between the two ends. The CDR3 has 15 amino acids. Germline CDR1 and CDR2: SGHNT and YYREEE (reference sequence). The CDR3 here is CASSLNGGKNTEAFF. In DNA form, the CDR3 reads TGTGCCAGCAGCTTGAATGGAGGAAAGAACACTGAAGCTTTCTTT. The full variable domain, with the rest looked up from reference TRBV5-4 and TRBJ1-1, is ETGVTQSPTHLIKTRGQQVTLRCSSQSGHNTVSWYQQALGQGPQFIFQYYREEENGRGNFPPRFSGLQFPNYSSELNVNALELDDSALYLCASSLNGGKNTEAFFGQGTRLTVV.

The J gene is TRBJ1-2, the V gene TRBV13, with unresolved D. V lost 6 bases to trimming and J lost 2 bases, with 19 bases between them. Germline loops: CDR1 PRHDT, CDR2 FYEKMQ (reference sequence). The CDR3 is 16 amino acids. The CDR3 bases are TGTGCCAGCAGTAGCTGGGCGGGCGGGTCCAACTATGGCTACACCTTC. It encodes CASSSWAGGSNYGYTF.

The chain employs TRBV6-1 and TRBJ1-1; tentatively, D is TRBD1 (6 bases). The CDR3 has 13 residues. Germline values: CDR1 MNHNS, CDR2 SASEGT. V was pared by 0 bases and J by 10 bases, with 12 bases between. The CDR3 nucleotides are TGTGCCAGCAGTGAAGCGGGTGAAGGGGGAGCTTTCTTT. Protein sequence: CASSEAGEGGAFF.

The CDR3 protein is CSVDVSAGNEQFF. CDR3 bases: TGCAGCGTTGATGTTAGCGCTGGCAATGAGCAGTTCTTC. The chain couples TRBV29-1 to TRBJ2-1; D is possibly TRBD2 (5 bases). There are 13 residues in the CDR3. CDR1 SQVTM and CDR2 ANQGSEA come from the germline V gene. The V and J ends lost 3 bases and 6 bases respectively, with 12 bases between them.

This clone came up once. The chain combines TRBV6-1 with TRBJ1-1, with D uncertain. The CDR3 is made up of 14 amino acids. Trimming took 10 bases from V and 0 from J, leaving 15 bases between them. Germline CDR1 reads MNHNS; CDR2 reads SASEGT. The CDR3 region is CATKTPQLNTEAFF. CDR3 nucleotide sequence: TGTGCCACCAAAACGCCCCAGCTGAACACTGAAGCTTTCTTT.

V and J are TRBV27 and TRBJ2-7; D might be TRBD1 (6 bases). The V and J ends lost 3 bases and 4 bases respectively, with 13 bases between them. Germline-derived CDR1 and CDR2 are MNHEY and SMNVEV (reference sequence). The CDR3 runs to 14 residues. The CDR3 coding sequence is TGTGCCAGCAGTTTGTCAGGGGTTACGTACGAGCAGTACTTC. The encoded protein is CASSLSGVTYEQYF.

The J gene is TRBJ2-2, the V gene TRBV2, with 13 positions matching TRBD2. This CDR3 has 15 amino acids. With V trimmed by 6 bases and J by 7 bases, 5 bases remained unmatched. Germline V lookup: CDR1 SNHLY, CDR2 FYNNEI. The CDR3 region has the DNA TGTGCCAGCAGATCACTAGCGGGAGGGCACGGGGAGCTGTTTTTT. It specifies CASRSLAGGHGELFF.

The rearrangement uses TRBV27 and TRBJ2-2; D could derive from TRBD1 or TRBD2 (6 bases each). The CDR3 extends over 16 amino acids. Trimming stripped 7 bases from V and 4 bases from J, with 19 bases between. From germline, CDR1 is MNHEY and CDR2 SMNVEV (reference sequence). The CDR3 sequence: CASTLSGAPGTGELFF. CDR3 DNA sequence: TGTGCCAGCACCCTATCGGGGGCCCCGGGCACCGGGGAGCTGTTTTTT.

J is TRBJ2-7 and V is TRBV30; 7 bases match TRBD1. Germline trimming cut 0 bases from V and 5 bases from J; bases unmatched to any gene: 1. The V gene's germline CDR1 is GTSNPN and CDR2 SVGIG (reference sequence). This CDR3 is 12 amino acids long. DNA for the CDR3: TGTGCCTGGAGTGTAACAGGGGACGAGCAGTACTTC. Translating gives CAWSVTGDEQYF.

The gene calls are TRBV18 and TRBJ1-1, with D maybe TRBD1 (5 bases). This CDR3 contains 16 residues. The germline V gene has CDR1 KGHSH and CDR2 LQKENI. V gave up 4 bases and J gave up 1 base, with 16 bases separating them. CDR3 sequence reads: CASSLLPGAQNTEAFF. The CDR3 DNA is TGTGCCAGCTCACTCTTGCCCGGGGCCCAGAACACTGAAGCTTTCTTT.

The rearrangement links TRBV7-3 to TRBJ2-1; 7 bases are a match to TRBD2. Unmatched junction bases numbered 3, after V lost 1 base and J lost 9 bases. The length of the CDR3 is 13 residues. Germline-derived CDR1 and CDR2 are SGHTA and FQGTGA. The CDR3 reads CASSLNGEGEQFF. CDR3 bases: TGTGCCAGCAGCTTAAATGGGGAGGGTGAGCAGTTCTTC.

The chain combines TRBV6-5 with TRBJ1-2, with D possibly being TRBD1 (6 bases). The CDR3 runs to 13 residues. The V gene's germline CDR1 is MNHEY and CDR2 SVGAGI. V was trimmed by 6 bases and J by 6 bases, leaving 14 bases between them. CDR3 region: CASSLGQGNGYTF. As DNA, the CDR3 is TGTGCCAGCAGCCTCGGGCAGGGGAATGGCTACACCTTC.

V and J are TRBV5-5 and TRBJ1-1; D not certain. CDR1 and CDR2 (germline): SGHKS, YYEKEE (reference sequence). The V end lost 4 bases, the J end lost 1 base, and 14 bases lay between the germline ends. This CDR3 spans 15 amino acids. The CDR3 here is CASSLIPAPNTEAFF. In DNA form, the CDR3 reads TGTGCCAGCAGCCTTATACCAGCTCCGAACACTGAAGCTTTCTTT.

The chain couples TRBV7-3 to TRBJ2-3, with 8 bases fitting TRBD2. The germline V gene encodes CDR1 SGHTA and CDR2 FQGTGA. V lost 3 bases to trimming and J lost 0 bases; unmatched junction nucleotides: 2. CDR3 length: 15 amino acids. As DNA, the CDR3 is TGTGCCAGCAGCTTCTTAGCGGGGAGCACAGATACGCAGTATTTT. It encodes CASSFLAGSTDTQYF.

Here the CDR3 reads CASSYTSMNTEAFF. CDR3 coding DNA: TGTGCCAGCAGTTACACAAGTATGAACACTGAAGCTTTCTTT. This rearrangement joins TRBV7-2 to TRBJ1-1; no definite D call. This CDR3 has 14 residues. Looked up from germline, CDR1 is SGHTA and CDR2 is FQGNSA. V lost 6 bases and J lost 0, with 11 bases in between.

This clone has just one count. V and J are TRBV6-1 and TRBJ1-3; D is unclear. Germline CDR1 reads MNHNS; CDR2 reads SASEGT. V was shortened by 5 bases and J by 0 bases, with 8 bases between the two germline ends. CDR3 size: 14 residues. The CDR3: CASSYGSSGNTIYF. CDR3 sequence (DNA): TGTGCCAGCAGTTATGGGAGCTCTGGAAACACCATATATTTT.

The chain uses TRBV7-2 and TRBJ2-7, with 7 bases lining up with TRBD2. Germline trimming cut 4 bases from V and 8 bases from J; bases unmatched to any gene: 8. The CDR3 sequence is 13 residues long. Germline V gene lookup returns CDR1 SGHTA and CDR2 FQGNSA. The CDR3 reads CASSSGLPGQQYF. In nucleotides, the CDR3 is TGTGCCAGCAGCTCGGGACTACCGGGGCAGCAGTACTTC.

The gene calls are TRBV6-1 and TRBJ1-5; no clear D. Germline V CDR1 and CDR2: MNHNS, SASEGT. V was trimmed by 5 bases and J by 13 bases, leaving 12 bases between them. CDR3 size: 11 residues. The chain's CDR3 is CASSYAGSQHF. For the CDR3, the DNA is TGTGCCAGCAGTTACGCTGGGTCTCAGCATTTT.

V is TRBV19 and J is TRBJ2-3; D possibly corresponds to TRBD1 (6 bases). Germline loops: CDR1 LNHDA, CDR2 SQIVND (reference sequence). V gave up 4 bases and J gave up 2 bases, with 10 bases separating them. This CDR3 comprises 14 residues. The CDR3 loop is CASSTGTFTDTQYF. CDR3 DNA: TGTGCCAGTAGTACCGGGACATTCACAGATACGCAGTATTTT.

This clone was found a few times. The chain uses TRBV5-1 and TRBJ1-1; 9 nucleotides agree with TRBD1. Germline-derived CDR1 and CDR2 are SGHRS and YFSETQ. V lost 4 bases and J lost 3; bases outside the gene matches: 7. The CDR3 spans 15 residues. CDR3 in amino acids: CASSVLGQGHTEAFF. The CDR3 DNA follows: TGCGCCAGCAGCGTATTGGGACAGGGCCACACTGAAGCTTTCTTT.

This sequence joins TRBV30 and TRBJ2-5, with D possibly being TRBD2 (8 bases). Trimming removed 2 bases at V and 5 bases at J, with 18 bases between. Germline lookup yields CDR1 GTSNPN and CDR2 SVGIG (reference sequence). The CDR3 sequence is 15 residues long. The CDR3 DNA sequence: TGTGCCTGGAGTAAAAGACAGGGCGGGGGGGAGACCCAGTACTTC. Amino acids: CAWSKRQGGGETQYF.

As for this clone: Germline and junction disagree at one end, which may indicate a read error. The J gene is TRBJ2-1, the V gene TRBV7-7, with no clear D. Germline CDR1 SSHAT, CDR2 FNYEAQ (reference sequence). CDR3 length: 13 residues. The CDR3, as DNA: TGTGCTAGCAGCTTACAACTCCGGAGCGAGCAGTTCTTC. Amino acid sequence: CASSLQLRSEQFF. Full variable domain (rest looked up from reference TRBV7-7 and TRBJ2-1): GAGVSQSPRYKVTKRGQDVTLRCDPISSHATLYWYQQALGQGPEFLTYFNYEAQPDKSGLPSDRFSAERPEGSISTLTIQRTEQRDSAMYRCASSLQLRSEQFFGPGTRLTVL.

This chain connects TRBV18 to TRBJ2-7, with D hard to call. Trimming removed 2 bases from V and 3 bases from J, with 5 bases in between. Germline CDR1 is KGHSH and CDR2 is LQKENI. CDR3 length: 12 residues. This CDR3 reads CASSPTDYEQYF. The CDR3 region has the DNA TGTGCCAGCTCACCAACCGACTACGAGCAGTACTTC.

This clone occurred once. J is TRBJ2-1 and V is TRBV6-5, with TRBD2 matching over 8 bases. With V trimmed by 5 bases and J by 11 bases, 11 bases remained unmatched. Germline CDR1 MNHEY, CDR2 SVGAGI. The CDR3 sequence is 14 residues long. CDR3 nucleotides: TGTGCCAGCAGTGACACCCTTGGCGGGGGGAAGCAGTTCTTC. Translating gives CASSDTLGGGKQFF.

This CDR3 is CATSRDTSGQETQYF. CDR3 nucleotides: TGTGCCACCAGCAGAGATACTAGCGGCCAAGAGACCCAGTACTTC. V and J are TRBV15 and TRBJ2-5, with 8 bases that match TRBD2. The CDR3 spans 15 residues. V lost 0 bases to trimming and J lost 1 base; unmatched junction nucleotides: 1. The germline V gene encodes CDR1 LNHNV and CDR2 YYDKDF (reference sequence).

The chain combines TRBV29-1 with TRBJ2-1; the match to TRBD1 covers 7 bases. The length of the CDR3 is 15 residues. Trimming cost V 8 bases and J 7 bases; bases outside gene matches: 17. Per germline, CDR1 SQVTM and CDR2 ANQGSEA. CDR3 DNA sequence: TGCAGCTCTAACGGTGGGCAGGGGGTCAGGAATGAGCAGTTCTTC. It translates to CSSNGGQGVRNEQFF.

This clone occurred once. The gene calls are TRBV19 and TRBJ1-5; TRBD1 agrees at 8 bases. CDR3 size: 18 residues. Looked up from germline, CDR1 is LNHDA and CDR2 is SQIVND (reference sequence). The J segment lost 0 bases and the V segment lost 9 bases, leaving 16 bases of the junction unmatched. The CDR3 region is CASQLSDRELYSNQPQHF. CDR3 bases: TGTGCCAGCCAGTTATCGGACAGGGAGCTTTATAGCAATCAGCCCCAGCATTTT.

This rearrangement joins TRBV6-5 to TRBJ2-7; 7 nucleotides align to TRBD1. The CDR3 consists of 14 residues. Per germline, CDR1 MNHEY and CDR2 SVGAGI. J was trimmed by 4 bases and V by 6 bases; bases with no gene match: 9. The CDR3 sequence: CASSPGDSGYEQYF. CDR3 bases: TGTGCCAGCAGCCCAGGGGACAGCGGATACGAGCAGTACTTC.

The chain links TRBV18 to TRBJ1-1, with 7 bases matching TRBD1. The germline V gene has CDR1 KGHSH and CDR2 LQKENI. The CDR3 contains 15 residues. With 4 bases clipped from V and 0 bases from J, the junction kept 5 bases outside the gene matches. The CDR3 protein is CASSLTGAMNTEAFF. The CDR3, as DNA: TGTGCCAGCTCACTCACAGGGGCGATGAACACTGAAGCTTTCTTT.